This TCR beta chain derives from a study of blood T cells in healthy people across ages. Study-wide findings and caveats: It was held that diversity estimates obtained from one million T cells represented underestimates. Expanded clonotype shifts may have been confounded, as the donors had an unknown CMV status. Both higher diversity and more naive CD4+ cells marked long-lived donors when set against aged donors.

Points on this clonotype: The antigen remains undetermined.

V lost 3 bases and J lost 2; bases outside the gene matches: 5. Germline loops: CDR1 LGHNA, CDR2 YNFKEQ. The CDR3 has 16 residues. A sample-barcoded 5' primer and a J-beta primer mix were used in a second PCR of roughly 7 to 11 cycles. TCRdb passed the 5' RACE reads through MiXCR, listing each CDR3 protein once. The table has hundreds of thousands of distinct CDR3 sequences, roughly 43% seen once. The gene calls are TRBV4-2 and TRBJ1-3; 9 nucleotides line up with TRBD1. This TCR came from a man aged 25 to 40 in good health. Sequences were obtained from blood. The DNA of the CDR3 is TGTGCCAGCAGCCAGGTACAGGGGGCAGCTGGAAACACCATATATTTT. Its protein product is CASSQVQGAAGNTIYF.